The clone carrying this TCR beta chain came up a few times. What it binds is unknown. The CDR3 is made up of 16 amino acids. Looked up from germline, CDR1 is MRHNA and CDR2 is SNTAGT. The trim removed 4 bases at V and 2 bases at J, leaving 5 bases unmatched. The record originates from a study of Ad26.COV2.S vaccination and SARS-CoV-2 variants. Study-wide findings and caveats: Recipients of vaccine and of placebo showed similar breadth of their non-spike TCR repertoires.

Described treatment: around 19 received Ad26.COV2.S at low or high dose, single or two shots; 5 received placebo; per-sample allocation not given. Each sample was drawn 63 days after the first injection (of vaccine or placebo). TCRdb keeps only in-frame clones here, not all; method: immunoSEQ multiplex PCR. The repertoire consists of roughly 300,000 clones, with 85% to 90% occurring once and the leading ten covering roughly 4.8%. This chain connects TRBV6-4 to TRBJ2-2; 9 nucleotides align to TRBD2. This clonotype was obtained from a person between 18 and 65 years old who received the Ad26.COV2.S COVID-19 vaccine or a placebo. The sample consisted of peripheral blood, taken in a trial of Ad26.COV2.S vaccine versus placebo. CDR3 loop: CASSVGGLANTGELFF. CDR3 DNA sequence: TGTGCCAGCAGTGTTGGGGGACTAGCCAACACCGGGGAGCTGTTTTTT.